This is a list of T cell receptor beta chains from one sample in a study of CD8+CD57+ T cells in acquired aplastic anemia. MiXCR was run by TCRdb on the reads, yielding one entry per CDR3 protein. The sample lists 250,000 or so distinct CDR3 sequences, around 46% seen once, with 6.5% to 8% in the top ten. Specimen: sorted CD4+, CD8+, or CD8+CD57+ T cells (not recorded which) from PBMCs. Receptors originate from a human donor with aplastic anemia. CDR3s include the opening cysteine and the closing phenylalanine or tryptophan. A D gene is named only where the DNA matches it firmly. Some rows have no size entry. The others give once, few or many, or a class for an expanded clone.

J gene: TRBJ1-2; clone size: NA; V gene: TRBV5-1; D gene: NA; CDR3 length: 13; CDR3 DNA: TGCGCCAGCAGCGCCGGGGCCGACTATGGCTACACCTTC; CDR3 protein: CASSAGADYGYTF
J gene: TRBJ1-5; clone size: NA; V gene: TRBV19; D gene: TRBD1; CDR3 length: 13; CDR3 DNA: TGTGCCAGTAGGGGGACAGGGGTACAGCCCCAGCATTTT; CDR3 protein: CASRGTGVQPQHF
J gene: TRBJ1-1; clone size: few; V gene: TRBV29-1; D gene: NA; CDR3 length: 13; CDR3 DNA: TGCAGCGTTCAAGCACAGGGATCCACTGAAGCTTTCTTT; CDR3 protein: CSVQAQGSTEAFF
J gene: TRBJ2-1; clone size: NA; V gene: TRBV13; D gene: NA; CDR3 length: 17; CDR3 DNA: TGTGCCAGCAGCCTAAGGGTCGAACACACTCGGAACAATGAGCAGTTCTTC; CDR3 protein: CASSLRVEHTRNNEQFF
J gene: TRBJ1-3; clone size: NA; V gene: TRBV15; D gene: TRBD1; CDR3 length: 15; CDR3 DNA: TGTACCACCAGCAGAGCCAGGGGGTTCGCAATGCCCTTATATTTT; CDR3 protein: CTTSRARGFAMPLYF
J gene: TRBJ1-2; clone size: NA; V gene: TRBV24-1; D gene: NA; CDR3 length: 14; CDR3 DNA: TGTGCCACCAGTGATGACCCCGCCTTGGAGGGCTACACCTTC; CDR3 protein: CATSDDPALEGYTF
J gene: TRBJ2-7; clone size: once; V gene: TRBV4-1; D gene: TRBD1; CDR3 length: 15; CDR3 DNA: TGCGCCAGCAGCCAAGACGGGACAGGTTTCTACGAGCAGTACTTC; CDR3 protein: CASSQDGTGFYEQYF
J gene: TRBJ2-1; clone size: many; V gene: TRBV9; D gene: TRBD2; CDR3 length: 15; CDR3 DNA: TGTGCCAGCAGCGTAGATAGCGGGAGGTACAATGAGCAGTTCTTC; CDR3 protein: CASSVDSGRYNEQFF
J gene: TRBJ2-1; clone size: NA; V gene: TRBV2; D gene: TRBD2; CDR3 length: 15; CDR3 DNA: TGTGCCAGCGCTGAAACTAGCGGGAGTAAGAATGAGCAGTTCTTC; CDR3 protein: CASAETSGSKNEQFF
J gene: TRBJ2-7; clone size: NA; V gene: TRBV29-1; D gene: NA; CDR3 length: 14; CDR3 DNA: TGCCAGCTCACCACCCTCCCAGCACTAATCGAGCAGTACTTC; CDR3 protein: CQLTTLPALIEQYF
J gene: TRBJ1-6; clone size: NA; V gene: TRBV7-9; D gene: NA; CDR3 length: 15; CDR3 DNA: TGTGCCAGCAGCTCGGACGAGACCCTCTATTCACCCCTCCACTTT; CDR3 protein: CASSSDETLYSPLHF
J gene: TRBJ2-2; clone size: NA; V gene: TRBV20-1; D gene: TRBD2; CDR3 length: 15; CDR3 DNA: TGCAGTGCTAGGGAAGCGGGAGGGCCGACCGGGGAGCTGTTTTTT; CDR3 protein: CSAREAGGPTGELFF
J gene: TRBJ2-1; clone size: NA; V gene: TRBV5-8; D gene: TRBD1; CDR3 length: 18; CDR3 DNA: TGTGCCAGCAGTCCCGGGACAGGGGTTAGTCTCTCCTACAATGAGCAGTTCTTC; CDR3 protein: CASSPGTGVSLSYNEQFF
J gene: TRBJ2-7; clone size: many; V gene: TRBV20-1; D gene: NA; CDR3 length: 12; CDR3 DNA: TGCAGTGCTAGAGCATCAGGCTACGAGCAGTACTTC; CDR3 protein: CSARASGYEQYF
J gene: TRBJ1-1; clone size: many; V gene: TRBV12-3/TRBV12-4; D gene: NA; CDR3 length: 13; CDR3 DNA: TGTGCCAGTAACGGTGGAATGAACACTGAAGCTTTCTTT; CDR3 protein: CASNGGMNTEAFF
J gene: TRBJ1-4; clone size: many; V gene: TRBV4-3; D gene: NA; CDR3 length: 11; CDR3 DNA: TGCGCCAGCAGCCAAGGGGGAAAACTGTTTTTT; CDR3 protein: CASSQGGKLFF
J gene: TRBJ1-2; clone size: NA; V gene: TRBV12-3/TRBV12-4; D gene: NA; CDR3 length: 15; CDR3 DNA: TGTGCCAGCAGTTTCGGTAGACAGGCCAGCTATGGCTACACCTTC; CDR3 protein: CASSFGRQASYGYTF
J gene: TRBJ2-1; clone size: many; V gene: TRBV9; D gene: NA; CDR3 length: 15; CDR3 DNA: TGTGCCAGCACCAAAGGGGGGGGATCGTACAATGAGCAGTTCTTC; CDR3 protein: CASTKGGGSYNEQFF
J gene: TRBJ2-7; clone size: many; V gene: TRBV9; D gene: TRBD2; CDR3 length: 15; CDR3 DNA: TGTGCCAGCAGCGTAGGGCCAGGGACTACCTACGAGCAGTACTTC; CDR3 protein: CASSVGPGTTYEQYF
J gene: TRBJ2-7; clone size: NA; V gene: TRBV29-1; D gene: TRBD1; CDR3 length: 13; CDR3 DNA: TGCAGCGTTGGCACAGGGGGTCTAAACGAGCAGTACTTC; CDR3 protein: CSVGTGGLNEQYF
J gene: TRBJ2-7; clone size: NA; V gene: TRBV7-6; D gene: NA; CDR3 length: 18; CDR3 DNA: TGTGCCAGCAGCTCCGTCCGGGGTTTCTATGAGCAGTTTTACGAGCAGTACTTC; CDR3 protein: CASSSVRGFYEQFYEQYF
J gene: TRBJ2-2; clone size: few; V gene: TRBV28; D gene: NA; CDR3 length: 14; CDR3 DNA: TGTGCCAGCAGTTTACGGCAGGGGAGCGGGGAGCTGTTTTTT; CDR3 protein: CASSLRQGSGELFF
J gene: TRBJ2-5; clone size: NA; V gene: TRBV7-9; D gene: TRBD1; CDR3 length: 13; CDR3 DNA: TGTGCTAGCAGCTCCAGGGGGCCGGAGACCCAGTACTTC; CDR3 protein: CASSSRGPETQYF
J gene: TRBJ2-3; clone size: NA; V gene: TRBV3-1; D gene: TRBD2; CDR3 length: 15; CDR3 DNA: TGTGCCAGCAGCGGCCGGGACTATTTCACAGATACGCAGTATTTT; CDR3 protein: CASSGRDYFTDTQYF
J gene: TRBJ1-4; clone size: NA; V gene: TRBV29-1; D gene: NA; CDR3 length: 13; CDR3 DNA: TGCAGCGTTGAACCCAGGGGAAATGAAAAACTGTTTTTT; CDR3 protein: CSVEPRGNEKLFF
J gene: TRBJ2-5; clone size: NA; V gene: TRBV20-1; D gene: TRBD2; CDR3 length: 15; CDR3 DNA: TGCAGTGCTAGTGAGGGCGGGGGGGCCTTTGAGACCCAGTACTTC; CDR3 protein: CSASEGGGAFETQYF
J gene: TRBJ2-1; clone size: NA; V gene: TRBV5-1; D gene: TRBD1; CDR3 length: 16; CDR3 DNA: TGCGCCAGCAGCACCTCCGGGACAGGATTATACAATGAGCAGTTCTTC; CDR3 protein: CASSTSGTGLYNEQFF
J gene: TRBJ1-3; clone size: many; V gene: TRBV13; D gene: NA; CDR3 length: 14; CDR3 DNA: TGTGCCAGCAGCATTTGGGGAACTGGAAACACCATATATTTT; CDR3 protein: CASSIWGTGNTIYF
J gene: TRBJ1-4; clone size: NA; V gene: TRBV24-1; D gene: TRBD1; CDR3 length: 13; CDR3 DNA: TGTGCCACCAGTGAGAGGGACAGGAGGGTTCGGCTTTTT; CDR3 protein: CATSERDRRVRLF
J gene: TRBJ1-6; clone size: many; V gene: TRBV27; D gene: NA; CDR3 length: 13; CDR3 DNA: TGTGCCAGCACCCCGGGCTATAATTCACCCCTCCACTTT; CDR3 protein: CASTPGYNSPLHF
J gene: TRBJ2-1; clone size: NA; V gene: TRBV6-5; D gene: NA; CDR3 length: 12; CDR3 DNA: TGTGCCAGCAGTTACTGGGGGAATGAGCAGTTCTTC; CDR3 protein: CASSYWGNEQFF
J gene: TRBJ2-1; clone size: NA; V gene: TRBV7-9; D gene: NA; CDR3 length: 11; CDR3 DNA: TGTGCCAGCAGCCCGCAAAATGAGCAGTTCTTC; CDR3 protein: CASSPQNEQFF
J gene: TRBJ1-2; clone size: NA; V gene: TRBV15; D gene: TRBD1; CDR3 length: 15; CDR3 DNA: TGTGCCACCAGCAGAGAGGGACAGGGGGCAGAAGGCTACACCTTC; CDR3 protein: CATSREGQGAEGYTF
J gene: TRBJ2-6; clone size: many; V gene: TRBV16; D gene: NA; CDR3 length: 17; CDR3 DNA: TGTGCCAGCGTGGCGACAAGCCCGACCTCTGGGGCCAACGTCCTGACTTTC; CDR3 protein: CASVATSPTSGANVLTF
J gene: TRBJ2-3; clone size: NA; V gene: TRBV7-9; D gene: NA; CDR3 length: 16; CDR3 DNA: TGTGCCAGCAGCTTACGAACAGGGGAGGCCTACAATGAGCAGTATTTT; CDR3 protein: CASSLRTGEAYNEQYF
J gene: TRBJ2-7; clone size: few; V gene: TRBV20-1; D gene: NA; CDR3 length: 15; CDR3 DNA: TGCAGTGCTATGGGGGGGATGACAGGGCTCTACGAGCAGTACTTC; CDR3 protein: CSAMGGMTGLYEQYF
J gene: TRBJ2-7; clone size: many; V gene: TRBV7-9; D gene: TRBD1; CDR3 length: 15; CDR3 DNA: TGTGCCAGCAGCTCGGGACAGGGAGCGTCCTACGAGCAGTACTTC; CDR3 protein: CASSSGQGASYEQYF
J gene: TRBJ1-3; clone size: many; V gene: TRBV7-9; D gene: NA; CDR3 length: 15; CDR3 DNA: TGTGCCAGCAGCTTAGGCAGTGTAACTGGAAACACCATATATTTT; CDR3 protein: CASSLGSVTGNTIYF
J gene: TRBJ2-7; clone size: NA; V gene: TRBV20-1; D gene: NA; CDR3 length: 14; CDR3 DNA: TGCAGTGCTAGAGTACCGGACAGTCTTTACGAGCAGTACTTC; CDR3 protein: CSARVPDSLYEQYF
J gene: TRBJ1-2; clone size: NA; V gene: TRBV25-1; D gene: TRBD1; CDR3 length: 14; CDR3 DNA: TGTGCCAGCAGTGACAGGGGGCTGACCTATGGCTACACCTTC; CDR3 protein: CASSDRGLTYGYTF
J gene: TRBJ2-1; clone size: many; V gene: TRBV11-2; D gene: TRBD2; CDR3 length: 14; CDR3 DNA: TGTGCCAGCAGCCCCAAGCGGGAGATCGGTGAGCAGTTCTTC; CDR3 protein: CASSPKREIGEQFF
J gene: TRBJ2-6; clone size: NA; V gene: TRBV19; D gene: NA; CDR3 length: 13; CDR3 DNA: TGTGCCAGTAGTATAGTTTGGGCCAACGTCCTGACTTTC; CDR3 protein: CASSIVWANVLTF
J gene: TRBJ1-5; clone size: many; V gene: TRBV19; D gene: NA; CDR3 length: 14; CDR3 DNA: TGTGCCAGTAGTATAGTCCAGAGAAATCAGCCCCAGCATTTT; CDR3 protein: CASSIVQRNQPQHF
J gene: TRBJ1-5; clone size: NA; V gene: TRBV24-1; D gene: NA; CDR3 length: 19; CDR3 DNA: TGTGCCAGCAGTGAATCCAGCAGGGGCCCCGGGTATCGCAATCAGCCCCAGCATTTT; CDR3 protein: CASSESSRGPGYRNQPQHF
J gene: TRBJ1-2; clone size: many; V gene: TRBV5-6; D gene: NA; CDR3 length: 16; CDR3 DNA: TGTGCCAGCAGATACCGGGACACATATTGGGACTATGGCTACACCTTC; CDR3 protein: CASRYRDTYWDYGYTF